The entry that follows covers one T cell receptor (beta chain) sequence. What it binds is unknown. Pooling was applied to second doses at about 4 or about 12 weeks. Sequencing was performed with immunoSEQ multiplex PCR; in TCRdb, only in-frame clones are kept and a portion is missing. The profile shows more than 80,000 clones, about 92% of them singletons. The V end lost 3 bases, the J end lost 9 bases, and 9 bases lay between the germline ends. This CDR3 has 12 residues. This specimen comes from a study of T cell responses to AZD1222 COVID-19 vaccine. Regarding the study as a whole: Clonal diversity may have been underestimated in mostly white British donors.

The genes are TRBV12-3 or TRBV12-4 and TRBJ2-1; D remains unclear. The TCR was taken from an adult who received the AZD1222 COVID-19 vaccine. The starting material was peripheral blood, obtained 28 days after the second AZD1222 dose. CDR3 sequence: CASSLAVFEQFF. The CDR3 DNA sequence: TGTGCCAGCAGTTTGGCGGTGTTTGAGCAGTTCTTC.